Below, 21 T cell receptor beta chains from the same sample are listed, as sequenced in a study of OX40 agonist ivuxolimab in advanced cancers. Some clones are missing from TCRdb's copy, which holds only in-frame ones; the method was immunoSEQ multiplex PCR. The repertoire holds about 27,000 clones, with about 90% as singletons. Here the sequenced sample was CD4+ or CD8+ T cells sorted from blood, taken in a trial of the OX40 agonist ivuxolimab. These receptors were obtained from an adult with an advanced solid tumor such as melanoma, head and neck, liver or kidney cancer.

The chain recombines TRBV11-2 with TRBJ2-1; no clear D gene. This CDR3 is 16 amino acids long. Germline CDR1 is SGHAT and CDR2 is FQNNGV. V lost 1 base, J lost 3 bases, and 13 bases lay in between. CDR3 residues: CASSLVAGFSYNEQFF. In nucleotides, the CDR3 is TGTGCCAGCAGCTTAGTGGCCGGGTTTAGCTACAATGAGCAGTTCTTC. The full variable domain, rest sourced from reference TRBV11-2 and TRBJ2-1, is EAGVAQSPRYKIIEKRQSVAFWCNPISGHATLYWYQQILGQGPKLLIQFQNNGVVDDSQLPKDRFSAERLKGVDSTLKIQPAKLEDSAVYLCASSLVAGFSYNEQFFGPGTRLTVL.

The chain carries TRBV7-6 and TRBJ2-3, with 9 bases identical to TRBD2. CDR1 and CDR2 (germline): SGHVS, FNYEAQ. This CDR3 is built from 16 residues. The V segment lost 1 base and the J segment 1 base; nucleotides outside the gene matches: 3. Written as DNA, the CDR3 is TGTGCCAGCAGCTTAGAGGCGGGAGGGGGCACAGATACGCAGTATTTT. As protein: CASSLEAGGGTDTQYF.

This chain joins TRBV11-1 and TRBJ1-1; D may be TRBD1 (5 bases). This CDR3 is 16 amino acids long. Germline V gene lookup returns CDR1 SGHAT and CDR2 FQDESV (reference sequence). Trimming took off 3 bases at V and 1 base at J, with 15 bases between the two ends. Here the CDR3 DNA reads TGTGCCAGCAGCTTTTTGCCAGGGAAGGGGAACACTGAAGCTTTCTTT. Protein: CASSFLPGKGNTEAFF.

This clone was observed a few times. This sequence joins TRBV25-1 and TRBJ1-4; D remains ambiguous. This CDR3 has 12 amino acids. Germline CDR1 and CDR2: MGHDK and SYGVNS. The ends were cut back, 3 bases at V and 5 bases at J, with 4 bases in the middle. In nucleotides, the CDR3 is TGTGCCAGCAGTGACCTGAATGAAAAACTGTTTTTT. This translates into CASSDLNEKLFF.

CDR3 nucleotide sequence: TGCGCCAGCAGCCAAGATTTGGGCATGGCTGAAGCTTTCTTT. Its translation: CASSQDLGMAEAFF. The chain is built from TRBV4-3 and TRBJ1-1; no reliable D call. There are 14 residues in the CDR3. Germline CDR1 and CDR2: LGHNA and YSLEER. V lost 0 bases and J 6 bases, leaving 11 bases between the germline ends.

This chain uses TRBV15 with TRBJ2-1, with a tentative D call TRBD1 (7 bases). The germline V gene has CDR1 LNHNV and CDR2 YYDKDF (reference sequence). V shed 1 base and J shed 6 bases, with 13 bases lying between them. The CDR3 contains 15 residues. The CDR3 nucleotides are TGTGCCACCAGCAGAGTTGCAGGGGGGCTCAATGAGCAGTTCTTC. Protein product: CATSRVAGGLNEQFF.

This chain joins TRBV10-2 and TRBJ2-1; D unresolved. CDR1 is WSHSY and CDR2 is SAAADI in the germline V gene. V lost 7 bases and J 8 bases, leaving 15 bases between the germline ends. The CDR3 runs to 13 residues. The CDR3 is CASTGINADEQFF. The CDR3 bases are TGCGCCAGCACTGGGATTAACGCCGATGAGCAGTTCTTC.

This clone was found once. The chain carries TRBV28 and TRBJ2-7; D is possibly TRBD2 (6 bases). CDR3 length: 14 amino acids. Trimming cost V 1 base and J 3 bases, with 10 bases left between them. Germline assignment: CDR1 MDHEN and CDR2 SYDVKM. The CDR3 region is CASSLSGDLYEQYF. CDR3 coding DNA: TGTGCCAGCAGTTTATCGGGGGATCTCTACGAGCAGTACTTC.

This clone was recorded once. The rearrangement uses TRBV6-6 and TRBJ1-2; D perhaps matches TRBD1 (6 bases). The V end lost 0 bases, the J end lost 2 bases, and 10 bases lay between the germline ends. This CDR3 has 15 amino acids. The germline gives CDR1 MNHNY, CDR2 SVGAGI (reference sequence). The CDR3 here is CASSYSSQGNYGYTF. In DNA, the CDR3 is TGTGCCAGCAGTTACTCGTCCCAGGGGAACTATGGCTACACCTTC.

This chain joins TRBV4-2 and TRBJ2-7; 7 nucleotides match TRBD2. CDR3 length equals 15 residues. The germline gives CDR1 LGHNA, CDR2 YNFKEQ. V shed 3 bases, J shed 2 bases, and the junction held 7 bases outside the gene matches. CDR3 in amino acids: CASSQGREIAYEQYF. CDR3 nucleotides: TGTGCCAGCAGCCAGGGGCGGGAGATAGCCTACGAGCAGTACTTC.

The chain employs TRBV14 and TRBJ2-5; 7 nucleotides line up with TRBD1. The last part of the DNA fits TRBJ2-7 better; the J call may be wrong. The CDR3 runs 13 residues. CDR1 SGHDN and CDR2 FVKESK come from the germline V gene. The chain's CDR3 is CASRPGTAYEQYF. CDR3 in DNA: TGTGCCAGCAGGCCCGGGACAGCTTACGAGCAGTACTTC.

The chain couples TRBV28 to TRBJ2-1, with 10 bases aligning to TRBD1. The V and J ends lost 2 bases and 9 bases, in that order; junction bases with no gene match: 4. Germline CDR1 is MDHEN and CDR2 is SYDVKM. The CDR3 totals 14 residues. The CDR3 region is CASSLPTGGAEQFF. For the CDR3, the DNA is TGTGCCAGCAGTTTACCGACAGGGGGCGCTGAGCAGTTCTTC.

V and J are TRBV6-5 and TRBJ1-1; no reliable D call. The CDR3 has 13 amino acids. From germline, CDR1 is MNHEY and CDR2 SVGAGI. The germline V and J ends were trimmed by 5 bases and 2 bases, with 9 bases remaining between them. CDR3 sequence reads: CASSPTRNTEAFF. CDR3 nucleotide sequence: TGTGCCAGCAGTCCGACACGAAACACTGAAGCTTTCTTT.

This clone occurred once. This CDR3 reads CASSPFARREQYF. The CDR3 DNA sequence: TGTGCCAGCTCACCTTTCGCCAGGAGGGAGCAGTACTTC. This chain links TRBV18 with TRBJ2-7; possibly TRBD2 for D (5 bases). Germline assignment: CDR1 KGHSH and CDR2 LQKENI. The V and J ends lost 3 bases and 7 bases respectively, with 13 bases between them. The CDR3 is made up of 13 amino acids.

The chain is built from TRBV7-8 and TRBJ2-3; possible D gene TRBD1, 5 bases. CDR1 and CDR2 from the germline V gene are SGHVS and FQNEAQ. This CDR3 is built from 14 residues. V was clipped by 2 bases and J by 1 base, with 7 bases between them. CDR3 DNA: TGTGCCAGCAGCTTACTAGGGGGCACAGATACGCAGTATTTT. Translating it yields CASSLLGGTDTQYF. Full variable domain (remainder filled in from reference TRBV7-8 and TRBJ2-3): GAGVSQSPRYKVAKRGQDVALRCDPISGHVSLFWYQQALGQGPEFLTYFQNEAQLDKSGLPSDRFFAERPEGSVSTLKIQRTQQEDSAVYLCASSLLGGTDTQYFGPGTRLTVL.

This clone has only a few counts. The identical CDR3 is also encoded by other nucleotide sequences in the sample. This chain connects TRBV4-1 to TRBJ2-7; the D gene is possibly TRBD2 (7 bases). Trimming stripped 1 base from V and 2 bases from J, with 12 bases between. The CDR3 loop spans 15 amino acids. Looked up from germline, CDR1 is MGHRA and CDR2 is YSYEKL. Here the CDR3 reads CASSQGTGGTYEQYF. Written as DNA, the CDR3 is TGCGCCAGCAGCCAAGGGACGGGGGGCACCTACGAGCAGTACTTC.

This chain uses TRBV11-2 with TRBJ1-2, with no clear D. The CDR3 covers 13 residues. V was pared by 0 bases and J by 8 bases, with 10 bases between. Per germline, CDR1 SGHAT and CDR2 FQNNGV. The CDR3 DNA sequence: TGTGCCAGCAGCTTAGACGCGGACGAAGGCTACACCTTC. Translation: CASSLDADEGYTF.

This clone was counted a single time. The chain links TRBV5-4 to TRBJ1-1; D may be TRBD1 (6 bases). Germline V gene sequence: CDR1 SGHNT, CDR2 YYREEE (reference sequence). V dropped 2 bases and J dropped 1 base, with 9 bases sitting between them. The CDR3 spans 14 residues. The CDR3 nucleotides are TGTGCCAGCAGCTTCGGAGGGGGGAACACTGAAGCTTTCTTT. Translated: CASSFGGGNTEAFF.

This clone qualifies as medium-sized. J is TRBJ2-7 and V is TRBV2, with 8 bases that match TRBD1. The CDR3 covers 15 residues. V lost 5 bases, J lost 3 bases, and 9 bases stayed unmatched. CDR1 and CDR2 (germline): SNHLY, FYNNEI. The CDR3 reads CASSRLDRASYEQYF. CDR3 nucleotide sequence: TGTGCCAGCAGTCGCTTGGACAGGGCGAGCTACGAGCAGTACTTC.

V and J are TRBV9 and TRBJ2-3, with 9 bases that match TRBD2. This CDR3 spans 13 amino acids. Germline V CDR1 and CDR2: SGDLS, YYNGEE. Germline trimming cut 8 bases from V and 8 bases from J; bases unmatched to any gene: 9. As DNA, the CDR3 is TGTGCCAGTAGGCGGGGGGGCCGAGGTACGCAGTATTTT. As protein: CASRRGGRGTQYF.

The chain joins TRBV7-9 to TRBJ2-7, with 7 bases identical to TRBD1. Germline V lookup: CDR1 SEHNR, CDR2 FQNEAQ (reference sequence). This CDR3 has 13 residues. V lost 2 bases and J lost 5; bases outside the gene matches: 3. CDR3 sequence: CASSLKDRNEQYF. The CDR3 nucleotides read TGTGCCAGCAGCTTAAAGGACAGGAACGAGCAGTACTTC.